These 21 T cell receptor beta chains originate from one sample sequenced in a study of T cells after yellow fever vaccination. TCRdb passed the 5' RACE reads through MiXCR, listing each CDR3 protein once. The data contain approximately 450,000 distinct CDR3 sequences, roughly a sixth of them singletons. This material consisted of PBMCs, taken before the yellow fever booster vaccination. The receptor set was obtained from a man younger than 35 who received the YFV17D yellow fever vaccine.

This clonotype was seen a few times. V gene TRBV29-1 combines with J gene TRBJ2-5, with D possibly matching TRBD1 (5 bases). V shed 7 bases and J shed 0 bases, with 9 bases lying between them. CDR1 SQVTM and CDR2 ANQGSEA come from the germline V gene. This CDR3 has 12 amino acids. The CDR3 protein is CSDPTDQETQYF. The CDR3 nucleotides read TGCAGCGACCCGACAGACCAAGAGACCCAGTACTTC. Full variable domain (missing parts from reference TRBV29-1 and TRBJ2-5): SAVISQKPSRDICQRGTSLTIQCQVDSQVTMMFWYRQQPGQSLTLIATANQGSEATYESGFVIDKFPISRPNLTFSTLTVSNMSPEDSSIYLCSDPTDQETQYFGPGTRLLVL.

This clonotype was counted only a few times. This sequence joins TRBV20-1 and TRBJ2-2, with 10 nucleotides matching TRBD1. V was pared by 6 bases and J by 2 bases, with 3 bases of the junction left unmatched. Germline loops: CDR1 DFQATT, CDR2 SNEGSKA (reference sequence). The CDR3 length is 14 residues. The CDR3 loop is CSAMTGGNTGELFF. CDR3 coding DNA: TGCAGTGCGATGACAGGGGGCAACACCGGGGAGCTGTTTTTT.

This clonotype was detected only a few times. The J gene is TRBJ2-3, the V gene TRBV4-1, with D perhaps TRBD2 (5 bases). This CDR3 is 13 amino acids long. The germline V gene encodes CDR1 MGHRA and CDR2 YSYEKL. V lost 3 bases and J 6 bases, leaving 10 bases between the germline ends. CDR3 coding DNA: TGCGCCAGCAGCCAGGCAACGGGGGATACGCAGTATTTT. As protein: CASSQATGDTQYF.

The V gene is TRBV12-3 or TRBV12-4, the J gene TRBJ2-3; TRBD1 or TRBD2 may be the D gene (5 bases each). Trimming left V 3 bases short and J 2 bases short, with 12 bases between. CDR3 length equals 15 residues. The chain's CDR3 is CASSFPLGPTDTQYF. Written as DNA, the CDR3 is TGTGCCAGCAGTTTTCCGTTGGGACCCACAGATACGCAGTATTTT.

The sample holds one count of this clonotype. The V gene is TRBV7-9, the J gene TRBJ2-5, with 7 bases fitting TRBD2. CDR3 length: 15 residues. With 3 bases clipped from V and 2 bases from J, the junction kept 6 bases outside the gene matches. Germline V gives CDR1 SEHNR, CDR2 FQNEAQ (reference sequence). DNA for the CDR3: TGTGCCAGCAGCTTGGGGGGGACCACTCAAGAGACCCAGTACTTC. Protein: CASSLGGTTQETQYF. Drawing the rest from reference TRBV7-9 and TRBJ2-5, the complete variable domain is DTGVSQNPRHKITKRGQNVTFRCDPISEHNRLYWYRQTLGQGPEFLTYFQNEAQLEKSRLLSDRFSAERPKGSFSTLEIQRTEQGDSAMYLCASSLGGTTQETQYFGPGTRLLVL.

This sequence joins TRBV18 and TRBJ2-7; D is unresolved. The germline V gene has CDR1 KGHSH and CDR2 LQKENI. V lost 1 base and J lost 9, with 13 bases in between. The CDR3 length is 13 residues. The CDR3 here is CASSPRKTPGQYV. Here the CDR3 DNA reads TGTGCCAGCTCACCACGAAAAACGCCGGGGCAGTACGTC.

The chain carries TRBV3-1 and TRBJ2-1; TRBD1 is a possible D gene (5 bases). The germline V and J ends were trimmed by 4 bases and 0 bases, with 16 bases remaining between them. The germline V gene has CDR1 LGHDT and CDR2 YNNKEL (reference sequence). The CDR3 totals 17 residues. Here the CDR3 DNA reads TGTGCCAGCAGCCTATCCTCAGGGTACAGCTCCTACAATGAGCAGTTCTTC. Its translation: CASSLSSGYSSYNEQFF.

The J gene is TRBJ1-5, the V gene TRBV7-2; D may be TRBD1 (6 bases). Per the germline V gene, CDR1 is SGHTA and CDR2 is FQGNSA. The ends were cut back, 2 bases at V and 7 bases at J, with 9 bases in the middle. CDR3 length: 13 amino acids. CDR3 coding DNA: TGTGCCAGCAGCTTAAGGGGACAACAGCCCCAGCATTTT. Translated: CASSLRGQQPQHF.

The chain employs TRBV7-6 and TRBJ2-1, with D possibly being TRBD2 (6 bases). The CDR3 has 16 amino acids. V lost 2 bases and J 3 bases, leaving 14 bases between the germline ends. Germline V gene lookup returns CDR1 SGHVS and CDR2 FNYEAQ. DNA for the CDR3: TGTGCCAGCAGCTTATCCAGCGGGCCCATCTACAATGAGCAGTTCTTC. Encoded protein: CASSLSSGPIYNEQFF. The variable domain in full, with the rest retrieved from reference TRBV7-6 and TRBJ2-1, is GAGVSQSPRYKVTKRGQDVALRCDPISGHVSLYWYRQALGQGPEFLTYFNYEAQQDKSGLPNDRFSAERPEGSISTLTIQRTEQRDSAMYRCASSLSSGPIYNEQFFGPGTRLTVL.

This clonotype was observed a handful of times. The V gene is TRBV10-3, the J gene TRBJ1-2, with D perhaps matching TRBD1 (5 bases). CDR1 is ENHRY, CDR2 SYGVKD, per germline. This CDR3 spans 13 amino acids. V was trimmed by 3 bases and J by 1 base, leaving 6 bases between them. The CDR3 here is CAISEQDNYGYTF. The CDR3 DNA reads TGTGCCATCAGTGAACAGGATAACTATGGCTACACCTTC.

The V gene is TRBV7-2, the J gene TRBJ2-5; D may be TRBD2 (6 bases). In germline, CDR1 is SGHTA, CDR2 FQGNSA. This CDR3 region has 14 residues. V was pared by 4 bases and J by 3 bases, with 12 bases between. The CDR3: CASSSRVAEETQYF. Here the CDR3 DNA reads TGTGCCAGCAGCTCCCGGGTAGCGGAAGAGACCCAGTACTTC.

The gene calls are TRBV12-3 or TRBV12-4 and TRBJ2-3; 10 bases line up with TRBD2. V was pared by 6 bases and J by 2 bases, with 14 bases of the junction left unmatched. This CDR3 is 18 amino acids long. CDR3 nucleotides: TGTGCCAGCAGGCAGGGTAGCGGGGGGCCCGGGATCACAGATACGCAGTATTTT. Amino acid sequence: CASRQGSGGPGITDTQYF.

J is TRBJ2-7 and V is TRBV7-9; no clear D. The V and J ends lost 6 bases and 3 bases respectively, with 18 bases between them. The CDR3 has 15 residues. Germline-derived CDR1 and CDR2 are SEHNR and FQNEAQ (reference sequence). CDR3 sequence: CASSSGLGSNYEQYF. CDR3 DNA sequence: TGTGCCAGCAGTTCCGGCCTGGGCAGCAACTACGAGCAGTACTTC.

Only a few counts were recorded for this clonotype. V and J are TRBV7-9 and TRBJ2-1; D possibly corresponds to TRBD2 (5 bases). The V and J ends lost 0 bases and 9 bases respectively, with 9 bases between them. Germline CDR1 SEHNR, CDR2 FQNEAQ (reference sequence). The CDR3 runs 13 residues. CDR3 DNA sequence: TGTGCCAGCAGCTTAGCGGCCAGCGGTGAGCAGTTCTTC. It specifies CASSLAASGEQFF.

The chain is built from TRBV6-6 and TRBJ1-5; D is uncertain. CDR1 MNHNY and CDR2 SVGAGI come from the germline V gene (reference sequence). V was shortened by 4 bases and J by 3 bases, with 7 bases between the two germline ends. The CDR3 sequence is 13 residues long. CDR3 protein: CASSFRHNQPQHF. CDR3 coding DNA: TGTGCCAGCAGTTTCAGGCACAATCAGCCCCAGCATTTT.

This clonotype occurred a few times. The chain couples TRBV7-3 to TRBJ2-4; 9 nucleotides line up with TRBD1. After removal of 3 bases from V and 4 bases from J, the junction contained 1 base not matched to a gene. The length of the CDR3 is 14 residues. In germline, CDR1 is SGHTA, CDR2 FQGTGA. In nucleotides, the CDR3 is TGTGCCAGCAGCTTTGACAGGGGGAAAAACATTCAGTACTTC. Protein: CASSFDRGKNIQYF.

This clonotype was detected once. The chain has TRBV20-1 and TRBJ2-7, with a tentative D call TRBD1 (6 bases). Trimming removed 2 bases at V and 5 bases at J, with 13 bases between. Germline CDR1 is DFQATT and CDR2 is SNEGSKA (reference sequence). This CDR3 spans 13 amino acids. CDR3 sequence (DNA): TGCAGTGCTAGATTTGGGGGCTCAAACGAGCAGTACTTC. It translates to CSARFGGSNEQYF.

The rearrangement links TRBV5-1 to TRBJ2-1, with a possible D match to TRBD2 (5 bases). CDR1 and CDR2 (germline): SGHRS, YFSETQ. The CDR3 contains 16 residues. Trimming removed 2 bases at V and 8 bases at J, with 20 bases between. As DNA, the CDR3 is TGCGCCAGCAGCTTTCTAGGGAGTAAGGTTTGGGATGAGCAGTTCTTC. Protein sequence: CASSFLGSKVWDEQFF.

The gene calls are TRBV6-2 or TRBV6-3 and TRBJ2-7, with D perhaps matching TRBD1 (6 bases). The CDR3 length is 14 residues. Germline assignment: CDR1 MNHEY and CDR2 SVGEGT. V was pared by 5 bases and J by 5 bases, with 16 bases between. CDR3 in amino acids: CASSGDRPIDEQYV. In nucleotides, the CDR3 is TGTGCCAGCAGTGGAGACAGGCCGATCGACGAGCAGTACGTC.

The genes are TRBV18 and TRBJ1-4; TRBD1 matches at 10 bases. Trimming cost V 3 bases and J 10 bases; bases outside gene matches: 8. From germline, CDR1 is KGHSH and CDR2 LQKENI. The CDR3 sequence is 15 residues long. The CDR3 is CASSPSGTGVGKLFF. In DNA, the CDR3 is TGTGCCAGCTCACCCTCCGGGACAGGGGTCGGAAAACTGTTTTTT.

This clonotype has a handful of counts. V is TRBV29-1 and J is TRBJ1-2, with TRBD1 as a possible D gene (5 bases). Germline values: CDR1 SQVTM, CDR2 ANQGSEA. V shed 4 bases and J shed 0 bases, with 12 bases lying between them. The length of the CDR3 is 14 residues. The CDR3 nucleotides read TGCAGCGTTGGCAGGGCCCCCGCTAACTATGGCTACACCTTC. It specifies CSVGRAPANYGYTF.